Following are 14 T cell receptor beta chains from one sample sequenced in a study of vaccination and CD4 T cells after COVID-19. No antigens are known for them. Documented treatment: approximately nine-day PBMC culture with coronavirus spike peptide pools or control peptides (ViraFEST assay). Those CD4+ T cells from the unexposed donor predate the COVID-19 pandemic (2011-2018). CD4+ T cells that had been cultured provided DNA sequenced with the Oncomine TCR Beta short-read assay. TCRdb analysed the PCR reads with MiXCR anew, one entry per CDR3 protein. The data show 7,000 or so distinct CDR3 sequences, approximately 38% seen once. Source material: CD4+ T cells from blood, cultured in vitro. The receptors derive from a human donor in good health.

Only a few counts were recorded for this clonotype. The V gene is TRBV20-1, the J gene TRBJ2-3; tentative D call: TRBD2 (5 bases). V was cut by 6 bases and J by 6 bases, with 13 bases left in between. CDR1 and CDR2 from the germline V gene are DFQATT and SNEGSKA (reference sequence). The CDR3 consists of 12 residues. The CDR3 nucleotides read TGCAGTGCCCGGAGTACGGGGGATACGCAGTATTTT. Protein sequence: CSARSTGDTQYF.

This clonotype was picked up a small number of times. V usage is TRBV20-1 and J usage is TRBJ2-5, with 15 positions matching TRBD2. The trim removed 6 bases at V and 5 bases at J, leaving 1 base unmatched. Per the germline V gene, CDR1 is DFQATT and CDR2 is SNEGSKA (reference sequence). The CDR3 loop spans 13 amino acids. Written as DNA, the CDR3 is TGCAGTGCAGGGACTAGCGGGGGGGAGACCCAGTACTTC. Protein: CSAGTSGGETQYF.

This clonotype was counted a single time. This chain uses TRBV7-2 with TRBJ2-7, with D possibly matching TRBD2 (7 bases). The V and J ends lost 5 bases and 7 bases respectively, with 21 bases between them. Germline CDR1 is SGHTA and CDR2 is FQGNSA. The length of the CDR3 is 15 residues. The CDR3 here is CASSRGGGVPGEQYF. The CDR3 DNA follows: TGTGCCAGCAGCAGGGGGGGTGGGGTGCCCGGTGAGCAGTACTTC.

The V call is TRBV12-3 or TRBV12-4, the J call TRBJ1-1, with D perhaps matching TRBD1 (5 bases). The CDR3 sequence is 12 residues long. V lost 5 bases, J lost 3 bases, and 7 bases lay in between. CDR3 sequence reads: CASSGTYTEAFF. In DNA, the CDR3 is TGTGCCAGCAGTGGGACGTACACTGAAGCTTTCTTT.

CDR3 coding DNA: TGTGCCAGCAGCCCCCGGGACAGCTCCTACAATGAGCAGTTCTTC. The encoded protein is CASSPRDSSYNEQFF. J is TRBJ2-1 and V is TRBV6-1; 7 bases map to TRBD1. From germline, CDR1 is MNHNS and CDR2 SASEGT. The trim removed 6 bases at V and 0 bases at J, leaving 5 bases unmatched. This CDR3 contains 15 residues.

This clonotype was seen a handful of times. V is TRBV7-9 and J is TRBJ1-1; TRBD1 is a possible D gene (6 bases). In germline, CDR1 is SEHNR, CDR2 FQNEAQ (reference sequence). The CDR3 sequence is 14 residues long. V was trimmed by 3 bases and J by 2 bases, leaving 10 bases between them. CDR3 in amino acids: CASSFRQANTEAFF. CDR3 DNA: TGTGCCAGCAGCTTCCGACAGGCAAACACTGAAGCTTTCTTT.

V gene TRBV19 combines with J gene TRBJ2-2; 8 bases are shared with TRBD1. Trimming at V came to 6 bases and at J to 3 bases, leaving 3 bases not matched to a gene. This CDR3 has 14 residues. CDR1 is LNHDA and CDR2 is SQIVND in the germline V gene (reference sequence). The CDR3 sequence is CASRMTGDTGELFF. Here the CDR3 DNA reads TGTGCCAGTAGAATGACAGGGGACACCGGGGAGCTGTTTTTT.

The CDR3 DNA reads as TGTGCCATCAGTGCCCCGACCTCAGGGTCACCCCTCCACTTT. Protein sequence: CAISAPTSGSPLHF. The chain employs TRBV10-3 and TRBJ1-6, with D perhaps matching TRBD1 (5 bases). Germline assignment: CDR1 ENHRY and CDR2 SYGVKD. Trimming left V 4 bases short and J 10 bases short, with 14 bases between. The CDR3 contains 14 residues.

CDR3 sequence reads: CASSQVGSYGYTF. The CDR3, as DNA: TGTGCCAGCAGCCAAGTAGGGTCCTATGGCTACACCTTC. The V and J genes are TRBV14 and TRBJ1-2; unclear D gene. In germline, CDR1 is SGHDN, CDR2 FVKESK. V lost 1 base and J lost 4, with 7 bases in between. This CDR3 region has 13 residues. Full variable domain (remainder filled in from reference TRBV14 and TRBJ1-2): EAGVTQFPSHSVIEKGQTVTLRCDPISGHDNLYWYRRVMGKEIKFLLHFVKESKQDESGMPNNRFLAERTGGTYSTLKVQPAELEDSGVYFCASSQVGSYGYTFGSGTRLTVV.

This clonotype has a handful of counts. This sequence joins TRBV6-5 and TRBJ1-2; 8 positions agree with TRBD1. Germline V gene data show CDR1 as MNHEY and CDR2 as SVGAGI. Unmatched junction bases numbered 2, after V lost 0 bases and J lost 8 bases. There are 13 residues in the CDR3. This chain's CDR3 is CASSYSTGAGYTF. The CDR3 nucleotides read TGTGCCAGCAGTTACTCGACAGGGGCAGGCTACACCTTC.

J is TRBJ2-2 and V is TRBV7-2; D gene ambiguous. Germline CDR1 is SGHTA and CDR2 is FQGNSA. The CDR3 extends over 14 amino acids. The V and J ends lost 5 bases and 0 bases respectively, with 7 bases between them. The CDR3 coding sequence is TGTGCCAGCAGCATGGGCTCGAACACCGGGGAGCTGTTTTTT. Amino acid sequence: CASSMGSNTGELFF.

The chain joins TRBV6-4 to TRBJ2-1, with a tentative D call TRBD1 (6 bases). Per the germline V gene, CDR1 is MRHNA and CDR2 is SNTAGT. V dropped 5 bases and J dropped 6 bases, with 14 bases sitting between them. The length of the CDR3 is 14 residues. The CDR3 sequence is CASSPPGDANEQFF. For the CDR3, the DNA is TGTGCCAGCAGTCCGCCAGGGGACGCCAATGAGCAGTTCTTC.

The CDR3 DNA reads TGTGCCAGCAGTTATTGGTACTATGGCTACACCTTC. Its protein is CASSYWYYGYTF. This chain joins TRBV6-2 or TRBV6-3 and TRBJ1-2; D uncertain. Germline CDR1 is MNHEY and CDR2 is SVGEGT. With 3 bases removed from V and 3 bases from J, the gap between germline ends came to 5 bases. This CDR3 region has 12 residues.

This chain connects TRBV20-1 to TRBJ1-3; a possible D gene is TRBD1 (6 bases). The V gene's germline CDR1 is DFQATT and CDR2 SNEGSKA (reference sequence). Trimming removed 1 base from V and 0 bases from J, with 22 bases in between. CDR3 size: 19 residues. CDR3 residues: CSARAQNTVAGASGNTIYF. CDR3 nucleotides: TGCAGTGCTAGAGCCCAAAACACAGTAGCAGGGGCCTCTGGAAACACCATATATTTT.